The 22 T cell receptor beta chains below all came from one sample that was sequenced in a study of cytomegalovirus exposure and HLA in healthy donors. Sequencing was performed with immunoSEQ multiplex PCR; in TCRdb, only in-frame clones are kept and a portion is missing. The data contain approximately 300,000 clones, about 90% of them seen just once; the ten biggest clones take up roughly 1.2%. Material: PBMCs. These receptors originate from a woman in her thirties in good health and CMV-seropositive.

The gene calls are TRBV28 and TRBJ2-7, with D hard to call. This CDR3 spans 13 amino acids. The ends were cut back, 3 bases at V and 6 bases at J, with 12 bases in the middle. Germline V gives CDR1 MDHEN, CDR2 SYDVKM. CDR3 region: CASSFGSPPEQYF. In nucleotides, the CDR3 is TGTGCCAGCAGTTTCGGTTCTCCTCCCGAGCAGTACTTC.

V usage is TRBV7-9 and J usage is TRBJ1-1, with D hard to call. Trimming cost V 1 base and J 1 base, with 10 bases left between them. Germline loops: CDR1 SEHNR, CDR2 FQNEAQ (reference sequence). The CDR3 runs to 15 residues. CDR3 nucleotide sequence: TGTGCCAGCAGCTTAGTCGAGGGCTCGAACACTGAAGCTTTCTTT. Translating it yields CASSLVEGSNTEAFF.

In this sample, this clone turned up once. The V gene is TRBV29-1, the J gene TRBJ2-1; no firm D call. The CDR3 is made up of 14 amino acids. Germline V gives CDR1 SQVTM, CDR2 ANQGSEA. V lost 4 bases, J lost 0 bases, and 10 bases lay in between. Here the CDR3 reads CSVVRLDSYNEQFF. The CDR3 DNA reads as TGCAGCGTTGTAAGGCTAGACTCCTACAATGAGCAGTTCTTC.

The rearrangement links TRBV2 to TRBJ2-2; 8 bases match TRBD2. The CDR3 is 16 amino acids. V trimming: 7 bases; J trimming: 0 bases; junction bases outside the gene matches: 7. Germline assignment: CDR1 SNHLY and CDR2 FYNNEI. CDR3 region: CASTRGGLPNTGELFF. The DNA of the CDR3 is TGTGCCAGCACCCGGGGGGGGCTGCCGAACACCGGGGAGCTGTTTTTT.

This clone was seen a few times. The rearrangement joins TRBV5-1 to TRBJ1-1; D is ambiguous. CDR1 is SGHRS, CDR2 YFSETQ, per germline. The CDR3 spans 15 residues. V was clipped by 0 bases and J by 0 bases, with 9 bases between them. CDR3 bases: TGCGCCAGCAGCTTGGTTACAGCCATGAACACTGAAGCTTTCTTT. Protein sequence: CASSLVTAMNTEAFF.

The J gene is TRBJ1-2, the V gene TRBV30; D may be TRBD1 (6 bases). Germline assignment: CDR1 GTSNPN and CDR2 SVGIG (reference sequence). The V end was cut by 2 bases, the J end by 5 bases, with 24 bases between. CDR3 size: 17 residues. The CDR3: CAWSPIEGAQGSYGYTF. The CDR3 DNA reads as TGTGCCTGGAGTCCCATAGAGGGAGCACAGGGAAGTTATGGCTACACCTTC.

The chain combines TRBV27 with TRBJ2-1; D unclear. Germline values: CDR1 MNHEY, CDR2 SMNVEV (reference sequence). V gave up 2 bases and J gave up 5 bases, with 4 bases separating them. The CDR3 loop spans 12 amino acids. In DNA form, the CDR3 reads TGTGCCAGCAGTTTACGCGACAATGAGCAGTTCTTC. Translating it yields CASSLRDNEQFF.

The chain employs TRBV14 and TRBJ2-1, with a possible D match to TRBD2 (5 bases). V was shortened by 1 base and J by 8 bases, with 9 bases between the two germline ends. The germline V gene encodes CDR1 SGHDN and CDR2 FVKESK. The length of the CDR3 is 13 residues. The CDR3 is CASSQVRGYEQFF. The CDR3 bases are TGTGCCAGCAGCCAAGTTCGAGGGTATGAGCAGTTCTTC.

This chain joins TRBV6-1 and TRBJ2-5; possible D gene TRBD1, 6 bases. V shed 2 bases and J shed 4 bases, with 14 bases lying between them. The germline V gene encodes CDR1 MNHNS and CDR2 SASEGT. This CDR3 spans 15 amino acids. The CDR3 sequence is CASSETGIFRETQYF. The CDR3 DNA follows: TGTGCCAGCAGTGAAACAGGGATTTTCAGAGAGACCCAGTACTTC.

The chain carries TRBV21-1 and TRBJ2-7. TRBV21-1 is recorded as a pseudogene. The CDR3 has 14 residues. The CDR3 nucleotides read TGTGCCAGCAGCAAAGAGGTAGGAAACTACGAGCAGTACTTC. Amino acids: CASSKEVGNYEQYF.

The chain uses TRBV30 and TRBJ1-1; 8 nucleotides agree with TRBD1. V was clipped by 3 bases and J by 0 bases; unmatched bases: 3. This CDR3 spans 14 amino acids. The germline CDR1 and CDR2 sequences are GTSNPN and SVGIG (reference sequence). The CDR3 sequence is CAWRGTGVNTEAFF. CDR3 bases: TGTGCCTGGAGAGGGACAGGAGTGAACACTGAAGCTTTCTTT.

CDR3 nucleotide sequence: TGTGCCAGCTCACCACAGCTGGGACTGAACACTGAAGCTTTCTTT. Its protein is CASSPQLGLNTEAFF. This chain connects TRBV18 to TRBJ1-1; D is perhaps TRBD1 (5 bases). Germline lookup yields CDR1 KGHSH and CDR2 LQKENI. The length of the CDR3 is 15 residues. Trimming took 1 base from V and 0 from J, leaving 9 bases between them.

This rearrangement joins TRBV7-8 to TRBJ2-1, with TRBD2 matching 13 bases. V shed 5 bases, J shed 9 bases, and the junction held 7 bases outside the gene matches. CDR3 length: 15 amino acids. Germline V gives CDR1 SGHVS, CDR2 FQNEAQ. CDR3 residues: CASSQGTSGTGEQFF. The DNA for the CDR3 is TGTGCCAGCAGCCAGGGGACTAGCGGGACGGGTGAGCAGTTCTTC.

CDR3 DNA sequence: TGTGCCAGTAGTACTGGACCAGAGCAGTTCTTC. Encoded protein: CASSTGPEQFF. The chain joins TRBV19 to TRBJ2-1; D gene unclear. Trimming cost V 4 bases and J 10 bases, with 8 bases left between them. The CDR3 is made up of 11 amino acids. Germline V gives CDR1 LNHDA, CDR2 SQIVND (reference sequence). The full variable domain, in which reference TRBV19 and TRBJ2-1 provide the parts outside the CDR3, is DGGITQSPKYLFRKEGQNVTLSCEQNLNHDAMYWYRQDPGQGLRLIYYSQIVNDFQKGDIAEGYSVSREKKESFPLTVTSAQKNPTAFYLCASSTGPEQFFGPGTRLTVL.

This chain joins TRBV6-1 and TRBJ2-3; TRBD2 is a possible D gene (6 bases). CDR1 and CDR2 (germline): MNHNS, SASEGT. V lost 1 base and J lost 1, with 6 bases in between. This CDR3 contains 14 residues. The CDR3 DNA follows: TGTGCCAGCAGTGAAGTAGCGGGCACAGATACGCAGTATTTT. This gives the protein CASSEVAGTDTQYF.

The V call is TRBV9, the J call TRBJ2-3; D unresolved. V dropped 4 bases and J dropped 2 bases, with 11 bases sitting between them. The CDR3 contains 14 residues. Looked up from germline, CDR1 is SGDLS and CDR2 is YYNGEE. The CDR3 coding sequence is TGTGCCAGCAGCATACGGTCCTACACAGATACGCAGTATTTT. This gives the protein CASSIRSYTDTQYF.

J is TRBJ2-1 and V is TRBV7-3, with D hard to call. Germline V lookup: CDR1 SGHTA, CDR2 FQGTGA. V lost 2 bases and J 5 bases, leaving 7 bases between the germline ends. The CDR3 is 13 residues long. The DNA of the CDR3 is TGTGCCAGCAGCTTATTAGTCCACAATGAGCAGTTCTTC. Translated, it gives CASSLLVHNEQFF.

CDR3 in amino acids: CASSIRDRTNPNYGYTF. As DNA, the CDR3 is TGCGCCAGCAGCATCCGGGACAGGACGAACCCTAACTATGGCTACACCTTC. The rearrangement links TRBV5-1 to TRBJ1-2, with 8 bases that match TRBD1. CDR1 and CDR2 from the germline V gene are SGHRS and YFSETQ. Trimming cost V 4 bases and J 0 bases; bases outside gene matches: 11. The CDR3 totals 17 residues.

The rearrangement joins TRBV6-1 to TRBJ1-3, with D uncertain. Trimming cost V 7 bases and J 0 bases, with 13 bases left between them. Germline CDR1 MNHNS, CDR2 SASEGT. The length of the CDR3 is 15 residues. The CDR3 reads CASMAQLNSGNTIYF. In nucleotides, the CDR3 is TGTGCCAGCATGGCACAGCTTAACTCTGGAAACACCATATATTTT.

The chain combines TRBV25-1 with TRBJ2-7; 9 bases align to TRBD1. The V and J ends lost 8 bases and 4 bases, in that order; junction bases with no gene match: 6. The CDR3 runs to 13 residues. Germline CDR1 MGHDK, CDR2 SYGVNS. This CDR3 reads CASSGDREYEQYF. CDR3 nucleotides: TGTGCCAGCTCGGGGGACAGGGAGTACGAGCAGTACTTC.

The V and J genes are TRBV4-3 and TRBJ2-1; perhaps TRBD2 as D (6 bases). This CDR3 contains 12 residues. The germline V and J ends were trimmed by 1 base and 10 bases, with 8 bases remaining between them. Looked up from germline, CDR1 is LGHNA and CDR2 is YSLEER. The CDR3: CASSQGAGEQFF. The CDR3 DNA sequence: TGCGCCAGCAGCCAAGGGGCGGGAGAGCAGTTCTTC.

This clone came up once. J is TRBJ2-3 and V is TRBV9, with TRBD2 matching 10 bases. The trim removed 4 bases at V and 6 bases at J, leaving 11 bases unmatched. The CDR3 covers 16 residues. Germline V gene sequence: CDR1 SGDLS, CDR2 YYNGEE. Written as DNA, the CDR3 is TGTGCCAGCAGCTTAGCAAGCGGGGGGGCATACGATACGCAGTATTTT. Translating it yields CASSLASGGAYDTQYF.